This T cell receptor (beta chain) came from a study of TIL therapy for anti-PD-1-resistant metastatic lung cancer. Study-level background: Four tumors were EGFR-mutant and two were ALK-rearranged. Whole-study findings and limits: After infusion, TIL clonotypes partly replaced peripheral T cells and declined over months.

The libraries were made with immunoSEQ v3. Only in-frame clones appear in the TCRdb table, and some are missing; sequencing was by immunoSEQ multiplex PCR. The sample contains about 50,000 clones, roughly 85% of which appear only once. On this clone: The antigen is undetermined.

Time point indicated: pre-treatment sample, taken before nivolumab and TIL therapy. The V segment lost 2 bases and the J segment 8 bases; nucleotides outside the gene matches: 6. CDR1 is SGDLS, CDR2 YYNGEE, per germline. The CDR3 contains 16 residues. This TCR came from a woman aged 30-79 years with non-small cell lung cancer. Source: blood, taken at baseline. The rearrangement links TRBV9 to TRBJ1-6, with TRBD1 identical over 11 bases. CDR3 nucleotide sequence: TGTGCCAGCAGCGTCCCTCGGACAGGGGGCTATTCACCCCTCCACTTT. Translating it yields CASSVPRTGGYSPLHF.